Listed below are T cell receptor beta chains from one sample, sequenced in a study of shared clonotypes between healthy human individuals. Some clones are missing from TCRdb's copy, which holds only in-frame ones; the method was immunoSEQ multiplex PCR. The top ten clones hold under 2% of a sample with roughly 2.1 million clones, more than 85% of them seen once. Sequenced: naive CD8+ T cells from PBMCs. The receptors shown here come from a man aged 18-30 years in good health. Some clones in this sample may be carry-over from other donors' samples. Each CDR3 is given with its conserved first and last residue. D genes are given only for firm matches. Expanded clones get a size class; other rows say once, few or many, or leave the size out.

TRBJ2-3 | TRBV11-2 | TRBD1 | . | CASSLLRGFNTDTQYF | TGTGCCAGCAGCCTACTCAGGGGGTTCAACACAGATACGCAGTATTTT
TRBJ2-2 | TRBV6-1 | . | once | CASSVWATNTGELFF | TGTGCCAGCAGTGTTTGGGCCACGAACACCGGGGAGCTGTTTTTT
TRBJ2-2 | TRBV29-1 | . | . | CSVGVDGGANTGELFF | TGCAGCGTCGGAGTCGACGGGGGAGCGAACACCGGGGAGCTGTTTTTT
TRBJ2-5 | TRBV9 | TRBD1 | . | CASSGRTGEETQYF | TGTGCCAGCAGCGGCAGGACAGGGGAAGAGACCCAGTACTTC
TRBJ2-1 | TRBV27 | . | . | CASSPIETWGEQFF | TGTGCCAGCAGTCCCATAGAGACCTGGGGTGAGCAGTTCTTC
TRBJ2-5 | TRBV6-5 | . | . | CASSFFDQTQETQYF | TGTGCCAGCAGTTTCTTTGACCAGACCCAAGAGACCCAGTACTTC
TRBJ1-1 | TRBV18 | TRBD1 | . | CASSTWRDRGNTEAFF | TGTGCCAGCTCAACTTGGAGGGACAGGGGGAACACTGAAGCTTTCTTT
TRBJ1-4 | TRBV2 | . | few | CASSEAQARGEKLFF | TGTGCCAGCAGTGAAGCGCAAGCCAGGGGTGAAAAACTGTTTTTT
TRBJ2-7 | TRBV28 | . | . | CASSLVGSYEQYF | TGTGCCAGCAGTTTGGTGGGTTCCTACGAGCAGTACTTC
TRBJ1-5 | TRBV28 | . | . | CASSLWDLRQPQHF | TGTGCCAGCAGCCTCTGGGACCTGAGGCAGCCCCAGCATTTT
TRBJ2-4 | TRBV28 | . | . | CASSFPLRGTGPKNIQYF | TGTGCCAGCAGTTTCCCCCTGAGGGGAACGGGGCCCAAAAACATTCAGTACTTC